Listed below are T cell receptor beta chains from one sample, sequenced in a study of T cell responses to AZD1222 COVID-19 vaccine. Clones were sequenced by immunoSEQ multiplex PCR, and TCRdb holds only the in-frame ones, with some missing. Of 130,000 to 150,000 clones in the sample, about 91% were seen once. The sample here was peripheral blood, taken on day 0 of AZD1222 vaccination. The receptors stem from an adult in good health. CDR3s include the opening cysteine and the closing phenylalanine or tryptophan. The D gene is left open where the match is weak. Clone size, where shown, is once, few, many, or a class for clones that have expanded.

-	14	-	TRBV29-1	TRBJ2-1	CSAHKGQTYNEQFF	TGCAGCGCCCACAAAGGACAGACCTACAATGAGCAGTTCTTC
TRBD2	16	-	TRBV12-5	TRBJ2-5	CASGLVTSGRQETQYF	TGTGCTAGTGGTTTGGTAACTAGCGGACGCCAAGAGACCCAGTACTTC
-	13	-	TRBV5-1	TRBJ2-7	CASSLAGTYEQYF	TGCGCCAGCAGCTTGGCCGGGACCTACGAGCAGTACTTC
-	14	-	TRBV27	TRBJ2-1	CASSLRTDYNEQFF	TGTGCCAGCAGCCTTCGGACAGACTACAATGAGCAGTTCTTC
-	13	once	TRBV11-3	TRBJ2-7	CASSFVGSYEQYF	TGTGCCAGCAGCTTCGTGGGGTCCTACGAGCAGTACTTC
-	15	few	TRBV4-3	TRBJ2-1	CASSPRAGWQREQFF	TGCGCCAGCAGCCCCCGGGCGGGGTGGCAGCGTGAGCAGTTCTTC
-	13	-	TRBV12-5	TRBJ2-7	CASGLGGPYEQYF	TGTGCTAGTGGTTTGGGGGGACCCTACGAGCAGTACTTC
-	15	-	TRBV11-2	TRBJ1-6	CASSDAGRANSPLHF	TGTGCCAGCAGCGACGCGGGCAGGGCTAATTCACCCCTCCACTTT
TRBD2	16	-	TRBV24-1	TRBJ2-1	CATSDPTSGTSNEQFF	TGTGCCACCAGTGACCCAACTAGCGGGACCTCTAATGAGCAGTTCTTC
-	14	-	TRBV7-9	TRBJ1-4	CASSVTGRNEKLFF	TGTGCCAGCAGCGTTACCGGGAGGAATGAAAAACTGTTTTTT
TRBD1	17	-	TRBV7-8	TRBJ1-1	CASSLDRVLRLNTEAFF	TGTGCCAGCAGCTTGGACAGGGTCCTTCGATTGAACACTGAAGCTTTCTTT
-	15	-	TRBV7-9	TRBJ2-7	CASSSPGDLSYEQYF	TGTGCCAGCAGCTCCCCAGGGGACCTATCCTACGAGCAGTACTTC
-	14	-	TRBV7-2	TRBJ1-2	CASSSEPRPDGYTF	TGTGCCAGCAGCTCCGAACCGAGGCCCGATGGCTACACCTTC
TRBD1	14	-	TRBV19	TRBJ2-7	CASSITGGVSEQYF	TGTGCCAGTAGTATTACAGGGGGCGTTTCCGAGCAGTACTTC
TRBD1	15	-	TRBV11-1	TRBJ1-3	CASSSTGGTGNTIYF	TGTGCCAGCAGCTCAACAGGGGGGACCGGAAACACCATATATTTT
-	13	-	TRBV9	TRBJ2-7	CASSVEATYEQYF	TGTGCCAGCAGCGTAGAGGCGACCTACGAGCAGTACTTC
-	15	-	TRBV6-6	TRBJ1-3	CASSPAGSQGNTIYF	TGTGCCAGCAGTCCCGCCGGATCGCAAGGAAACACCATATATTTT
TRBD1	16	-	TRBV4-3	TRBJ2-1	CASSPITGQGASEQFF	TGCGCCAGCAGCCCAATTACAGGACAGGGGGCCTCCGAGCAGTTCTTC
-	17	-	TRBV7-2	TRBJ1-4	CASSLKGGRGEGEKLFF	TGTGCCAGCAGCTTAAAGGGGGGAAGAGGGGAGGGAGAAAAACTGTTTTTT
TRBD2	18	-	TRBV9	TRBJ2-1	CASSVQGLAGGLYNEQFF	TGTGCCAGCAGCGTCCAGGGGCTGGCGGGGGGGCTGTACAATGAGCAGTTCTTC
-	14	-	TRBV3-1/TRBV3-2	TRBJ1-5	CASSQGGGNQPQHF	TGTGCCAGCAGCCAAGGGGGGGGGAATCAGCCCCAGCATTTT
TRBD1	15	-	TRBV7-2	TRBJ2-5	CASSRDRGRGETQYF	TGTGCCAGCAGCCGGGACAGGGGGCGCGGGGAGACCCAGTACTTC
-	14	-	TRBV9	TRBJ1-1	CASSAAEGRTEAFF	TGTGCCAGCAGCGCCGCGGAAGGGAGGACTGAAGCTTTCTTT
-	12	-	TRBV13	TRBJ1-3	CASSPRQNTIYF	TGTGCCAGCAGCCCACGCCAAAACACCATATATTTT
TRBD1	13	-	TRBV6-5	TRBJ2-7	CASSSGQPYEQYF	TGTGCCAGCAGTTCGGGACAGCCCTACGAGCAGTACTTC
-	13	-	TRBV27	TRBJ1-2	CASSSAKGDGYTF	TGTGCCAGCAGTTCCGCTAAGGGGGATGGCTACACCTTC
-	14	-	TRBV11-3	TRBJ2-7	CASSLGAGSYEQYF	TGTGCCAGCAGCTTGGGGGCAGGTTCCTACGAGCAGTACTTC
TRBD2	16	-	TRBV7-9	TRBJ2-1	CASSSPLGGRANEQFF	TGTGCCAGCAGCTCTCCGCTGGGCGGGAGGGCCAATGAGCAGTTCTTC
-	12	-	TRBV27	TRBJ2-5	CASSLSGETQYF	TGTGCCAGCAGTTTATCTGGGGAGACCCAGTACTTC